The clone carrying this T cell receptor beta chain rates as medium-sized. Its antigen is not identified. The sample comes from a study of OX40 agonist ivuxolimab in advanced cancers. Study as a whole: Past anti-PD-1, anti-PD-L1 or anti-CTLA-4 therapy was accepted, and approximately 40% had received some. Study conclusions and caveats: Individuals who were partial responders at 0.1-3.0 mg/kg had clonal expansion that ranked among the lowest.

Generated by immunoSEQ multiplex PCR, the TCRdb table keeps only in-frame clones and is missing some. In the table there are tens of thousands of clones, 70% to 90% of which are singletons. This CDR3 comprises 14 residues. Germline-derived CDR1 and CDR2 are SGHDN and FVKESK. Trimming stripped 2 bases from V and 0 bases from J, with 6 bases between. People who had autoimmune disease history or systemic immunosuppression were excluded. The receptor was derived from an adult with an advanced solid tumor such as melanoma, head and neck, liver or kidney cancer. Specimen: CD4+ or CD8+ T cells sorted from blood, collected in a trial of the OX40 agonist ivuxolimab. The chain employs TRBV14 and TRBJ2-3; D is undetermined. The CDR3 DNA follows: TGTGCCAGCAGCCAAATTACTAGCACAGATACGCAGTATTTT. It is translated as CASSQITSTDTQYF. The full variable domain, in which reference TRBV14 and TRBJ2-3 provide the parts outside the CDR3, is EAGVTQFPSHSVIEKGQTVTLRCDPISGHDNLYWYRRVMGKEIKFLLHFVKESKQDESGMPNNRFLAERTGGTYSTLKVQPAELEDSGVYFCASSQITSTDTQYFGPGTRLTVL.